These T cell receptor beta chains were read from a single sample in a study of CXCR3-negative and CXCR3-positive naive CD8 T cells. TCRdb reprocessed the 5' RACE reads, with one entry per CDR3 protein and no DNA. The data show around 140,000 distinct CDR3 sequences, and the top ten clones hold 0.4% to 0.5%. Sequenced: naive CXCR3+ CD8+ T cells from blood. Receptors were obtained from a human donor in good health. Some clones in this sample may be carry-over from other donors' samples. CDR3s include the opening cysteine and the closing phenylalanine or tryptophan.

J gene | V gene | CDR3 protein
TRBJ2-7 | TRBV4-3 | CASSQPLQGFEQYF
TRBJ2-7 | TRBV29-1 | CSVEDTDTGSYEQYF
TRBJ2-7 | TRBV5-4 | CASSLGLADSYEQYF
TRBJ2-2 | TRBV20-1 | CSARDLRPEGLFF
TRBJ2-1 | TRBV6-6 | CASSYGRGALNEQFF
TRBJ1-1 | TRBV7-6 | CASSPHFGGGTEAFF
TRBJ2-3 | TRBV15 | CATSMSAGTDTQYF
TRBJ2-5 | TRBV29-1 | CSVEQIQETQYF
TRBJ1-1 | TRBV20-1 | CSAGRGLDTEAFF
TRBJ1-2 | TRBV29-1 | CSGVDRDYGYTF
TRBJ2-5 | TRBV7-9 | CASSGPDSQETQYF
TRBJ1-5 | TRBV2 | CASSDSQGALNQPQHF
TRBJ2-7 | TRBV15 | CATSRGNPYYEQYF
TRBJ2-3 | TRBV7-2 | CASSLPSADTQYF
TRBJ2-7 | TRBV9 | CASSVEGSSYEQYF
TRBJ2-1 | TRBV9 | CASSVAGGPNEQFF
TRBJ1-6 | TRBV3-1 | CASSQGEGENSPLHF
TRBJ2-7 | TRBV28 | CASSFKATGPYYEQYF
TRBJ2-1 | TRBV27 | CASSWAQGTDEQFF
TRBJ2-5 | TRBV4-3 | CASSQHRGAETQYF
TRBJ1-1 | TRBV4-3 | CASSQDLGQPEAFF
TRBJ2-1 | TRBV14 | CASSQVFGGASYNEQFF
TRBJ2-5 | TRBV15 | CATSREKGWGETQYF
TRBJ1-2 | TRBV3-1 | CASSPKTGSYGYTF
TRBJ2-2 | TRBV7-8 | CASSFRGFTGELFF
TRBJ1-6 | TRBV7-2 | CASSLAMDSLSSYNSPLHF